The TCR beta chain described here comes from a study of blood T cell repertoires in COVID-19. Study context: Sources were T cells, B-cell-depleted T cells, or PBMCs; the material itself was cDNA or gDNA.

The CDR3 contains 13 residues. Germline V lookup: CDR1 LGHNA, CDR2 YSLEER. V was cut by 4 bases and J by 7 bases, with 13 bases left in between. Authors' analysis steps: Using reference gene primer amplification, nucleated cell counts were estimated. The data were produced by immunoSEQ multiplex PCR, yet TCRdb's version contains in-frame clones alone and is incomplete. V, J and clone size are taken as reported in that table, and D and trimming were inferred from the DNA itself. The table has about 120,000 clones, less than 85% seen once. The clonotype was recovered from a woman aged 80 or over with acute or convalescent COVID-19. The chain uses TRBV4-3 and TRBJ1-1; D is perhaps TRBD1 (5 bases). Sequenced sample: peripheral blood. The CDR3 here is CASSRSGGREAFF. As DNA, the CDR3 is TGCGCCAGCAGCCGTAGCGGGGGTCGTGAAGCTTTCTTT.